One and the same sample provided the 8 T cell receptor beta chains below, sequenced in a study of beta chain features in type 1 diabetes. Expressed TCRB transcripts were sequenced because the entire RNA isolate underwent reverse transcription. The method was immunoSEQ multiplex PCR; TCRdb's version includes in-frame clones alone and lacks a portion of them. This table holds 300,000 to 400,000 clones, 7.5% to 9% found once. Sequencing used central memory CD4+ T cells from blood. These receptors were collected from a woman between 18 and 29 years old in good health.

This clone has more than one count but fewer than ten. The chain links TRBV7-9 to TRBJ2-7; TRBD2 matches at 8 bases. CDR1 and CDR2 from the germline V gene are SEHNR and FQNEAQ (reference sequence). This CDR3 has 16 residues. V was pared by 5 bases and J by 4 bases, with 13 bases of the junction left unmatched. Written as DNA, the CDR3 is TGTGCCAGCAGCCCATTAACGGGAGGGAGCATTTACGAGCAGTACTTC. This translates into CASSPLTGGSIYEQYF.

This clone was seen more than once but under ten times. The gene calls are TRBV5-1 and TRBJ2-7, with D tentatively TRBD1 or TRBD2 (5 bases each). Trimming took 4 bases from V and 6 from J, leaving 17 bases between them. The CDR3 has 14 residues. Germline-derived CDR1 and CDR2 are SGHRS and YFSETQ. CDR3 sequence: CASSPGRLSGEQYF. CDR3 sequence (DNA): TGCGCCAGCAGCCCGGGACGCCTGTCGGGCGAGCAGTACTTC.

This clone turned up a few times. V is TRBV20-1 and J is TRBJ2-1; D not certain. The CDR3 sequence is 11 residues long. The V end was cut by 7 bases, the J end by 7 bases, with 11 bases between. Germline V gene sequence: CDR1 DFQATT, CDR2 SNEGSKA (reference sequence). The CDR3 DNA reads TGCAGTGTCCTAGTAATAAATGAGCAGTTCTTC. Amino acids: CSVLVINEQFF.

The chain uses TRBV15 and TRBJ1-5, with D unclear. Germline V gene lookup returns CDR1 LNHNV and CDR2 YYDKDF (reference sequence). V was cut by 5 bases and J by 5 bases, with 10 bases left in between. The CDR3 totals 13 residues. The CDR3 bases are TGTGCCACCAGCGGAAGGAGTGATCAGCCCCAGCATTTT. This codes for CATSGRSDQPQHF.

This clone was detected a few times. The rearrangement joins TRBV18 to TRBJ2-4; perhaps TRBD2 as D (6 bases). Germline CDR1 and CDR2: KGHSH and LQKENI. The CDR3 is made up of 15 amino acids. Trimming left V 2 bases short and J 3 bases short, with 11 bases between. CDR3 residues: CASSPFGSGKNIQYF. In DNA form, the CDR3 reads TGTGCCAGCTCACCATTCGGGAGTGGCAAAAACATTCAGTACTTC.

This clone turned up a few times. The chain joins TRBV18 to TRBJ1-1, with D uncertain. V lost 1 base to trimming and J lost 4 bases, with 16 bases between them. Germline assignment: CDR1 KGHSH and CDR2 LQKENI. The length of the CDR3 is 16 residues. CDR3 nucleotide sequence: TGTGCCAGCTCACCACGGGAAAGGCGATATGGCACTGAAGCTTTCTTT. It encodes CASSPRERRYGTEAFF.

CDR3: CASSQDHTNNQPQHF. DNA of the CDR3: TGTGCCAGCAGCCAAGATCACACTAACAATCAGCCCCAGCATTTT. The chain employs TRBV4-2 and TRBJ1-5; D is ambiguous. Per the germline V gene, CDR1 is LGHNA and CDR2 is YNFKEQ. Trimming left V 0 bases short and J 3 bases short, with 9 bases between. This CDR3 has 15 amino acids.

In the case of this clone: At the DNA level, this CDR3 is encoded by other sequences in the same sample as well. CDR3 amino acids: CASSPDRVYGYTF. CDR3 in DNA: TGTGCCAGCTCACCTGACAGGGTGTATGGCTACACCTTC. The chain uses TRBV18 and TRBJ1-2; 7 nucleotides line up with TRBD1. Looked up from germline, CDR1 is KGHSH and CDR2 is LQKENI. This CDR3 is 13 amino acids long. With 3 bases clipped from V and 5 bases from J, the junction kept 3 bases outside the gene matches.